Presented here are 17 T cell receptor beta chains from one specimen sequenced in a study of T cell repertoires in aging, cancer and after chemotherapy. Amplification of TCR beta used genomic DNA extracted from peripheral blood. Multiplex touch-down PCR with TRB-A/B primers amplified rearranged V-D-J TRB sequences. Using its own MiXCR run on the multiplex PCR reads, TCRdb lists one record per CDR3 protein. The sample has 9,500 to 15,000 distinct CDR3 sequences, 30% to 40% seen once. Sequencing was carried out using blood. These receptors were taken from a human donor in good health. The donor label of this sample is uncertain.

By share of the sample, this clonotype is medium-sized. The chain carries TRBV18 and TRBJ2-2; possibly TRBD1 for D (5 bases). CDR3 size: 14 residues. V gave up 6 bases and J gave up 1 base, with 9 bases separating them. Germline V gene data show CDR1 as KGHSH and CDR2 as LQKENI. CDR3 loop: CASSPTGNTGELFF. CDR3 nucleotide sequence: TGTGCCAGCTCGCCTACAGGGAACACCGGGGAGCTGTTTTTT.

This sequence joins TRBV11-1 and TRBJ2-5; D is possibly TRBD1 or TRBD2 (6 bases each). The CDR3 has 13 residues. Deletions cut 5 bases from V and 4 bases from J, with 11 bases between. Germline CDR1 and CDR2: SGHAT and FQDESV (reference sequence). The CDR3, as DNA: TGTGCCAGCAGCCAAGAGGGGGGAGAGACCCAGTACTTC. Amino acid sequence: CASSQEGGETQYF.

The chain is built from TRBV7-6 and TRBJ2-2; D is undetermined. There are 16 residues in the CDR3. V lost 1 base and J lost 1, with 10 bases in between. The germline V gene encodes CDR1 SGHVS and CDR2 FNYEAQ. CDR3 protein: CASSLEGQMNTGELFF. In DNA form, the CDR3 reads TGTGCCAGCAGCTTAGAGGGTCAGATGAACACCGGGGAGCTGTTTTTT.

This clonotype is medium-sized. The V and J genes are TRBV29-1 and TRBJ1-2, with 7 nucleotides matching TRBD1. The germline CDR1 and CDR2 sequences are SQVTM and ANQGSEA. The CDR3 contains 12 residues. V lost 7 bases to trimming and J lost 4 bases; unmatched junction nucleotides: 6. CDR3 coding DNA: TGCAGCGCAGATAACAGGGGCTATGGCTACACCTTC. It yields the protein CSADNRGYGYTF.

This clonotype is labeled as medium-sized. V is TRBV12-3 or TRBV12-4 and J is TRBJ2-3; D unclear. This CDR3 comprises 13 residues. V was pared by 7 bases and J by 3 bases, with 11 bases between. This chain's CDR3 is CASTPPWTDTQYF. The DNA of the CDR3 is TGTGCCAGCACTCCCCCCTGGACAGATACGCAGTATTTT.

The chain combines TRBV7-6 with TRBJ2-1; the D gene is possibly TRBD2 (6 bases). Trimming cost V 6 bases and J 6 bases, with 24 bases left between them. The length of the CDR3 is 17 residues. Germline values: CDR1 SGHVS, CDR2 FNYEAQ. CDR3 amino acids: CASSPVTGLGHSNEQFF. The CDR3 DNA follows: TGTGCCAGCAGTCCCGTGACGGGACTCGGGCACTCCAATGAGCAGTTCTTC.

This chain joins TRBV7-2 and TRBJ1-2, with a possible D match to TRBD1 (5 bases). Germline V lookup: CDR1 SGHTA, CDR2 FQGNSA. With 1 base removed from V and 2 bases from J, the gap between germline ends came to 8 bases. This CDR3 spans 14 amino acids. The DNA for the CDR3 is TGTGCCAGCAGCTTAGGATCAGGGAACTATGGCTACACCTTC. The encoded protein is CASSLGSGNYGYTF.

V gene TRBV30 combines with J gene TRBJ1-5; D is undetermined. This CDR3 region has 14 residues. From germline, CDR1 is GTSNPN and CDR2 SVGIG (reference sequence). Trimming stripped 0 bases from V and 0 bases from J, with 6 bases between. Here the CDR3 DNA reads TGTGCCTGGAGTGTTGTATCTAGCAATCAGCCCCAGCATTTT. Translating gives CAWSVVSSNQPQHF.

Only a few counts were recorded for this clonotype. The chain couples TRBV6-2 or TRBV6-3 to TRBJ1-1; D ambiguous. CDR1 and CDR2 (germline): MNHEY, SVGEGT. Trimming left V 4 bases short and J 0 bases short, with 3 bases between. The length of the CDR3 is 12 residues. In DNA, the CDR3 is TGTGCCAGCAGTTCAGTGAACACTGAAGCTTTCTTT. Amino acids: CASSSVNTEAFF.

This clonotype occurred once. The chain has TRBV7-9 and TRBJ1-1; 9 bases are a match to TRBD1. Germline assignment: CDR1 SEHNR and CDR2 FQNEAQ (reference sequence). There are 15 residues in the CDR3. Losses at the gene ends were 5 bases for V and 1 base for J; bases not matched to a gene: 5. The chain's CDR3 is CASSPGTGKNTEAFF. CDR3 nucleotide sequence: TGTGCCAGCAGCCCGGGGACAGGGAAGAACACTGAAGCTTTCTTT.

Sample share makes this clonotype medium-sized. The rearrangement links TRBV5-5 to TRBJ2-2, with 9 bases that match TRBD1. Germline values: CDR1 SGHKS, CDR2 YYEKEE (reference sequence). V dropped 4 bases and J dropped 0; count of bases not matched to a gene: 1. CDR3 length: 15 amino acids. The CDR3 loop reads CASSRQGANTGELFF. The CDR3 coding sequence is TGTGCCAGCAGCAGACAGGGGGCGAACACCGGGGAGCTGTTTTTT. The full variable domain, rest sourced from reference TRBV5-5 and TRBJ2-2, is DAGVTQSPTHLIKTRGQQVTLRCSPISGHKSVSWYQQVLGQGPQFIFQYYEKEERGRGNFPDRFSARQFPNYSSELNVNALLLGDSALYLCASSRQGANTGELFFGEGSRLTVL.

This clonotype has more than one count but fewer than ten. The gene calls are TRBV5-6 and TRBJ1-1; 7 bases are a match to TRBD1. CDR1 SGHDT and CDR2 YYEEEE come from the germline V gene. The CDR3 sequence is 14 residues long. After removal of 1 base from V and 3 bases from J, the junction contained 3 bases not matched to a gene. CDR3 DNA sequence: TGTGCCAGCAGCTTGTTGACAGGGCACACTGAAGCTTTCTTT. This gives the protein CASSLLTGHTEAFF. The full variable domain, its missing parts supplied by reference TRBV5-6 and TRBJ1-1, is DAGVTQSPTHLIKTRGQQVTLRCSPKSGHDTVSWYQQALGQGPQFIFQYYEEEERQRGNFPDRFSGHQFPNYSSELNVNALLLGDSALYLCASSLLTGHTEAFFGQGTRLTVV.

This clonotype was recorded only once. The chain joins TRBV21-1 to TRBJ1-1; whether TRBD1, the table's D call, matches the DNA was not checked. TRBV21-1 is reported as a pseudogene. The CDR3 is 13 residues long. CDR3 sequence (DNA): TGTGCCAACGCAGGGGCTGAAGGCACTGAAGCTTTCTTT. Translating it yields CANAGAEGTEAFF.

The chain uses TRBV12-3 or TRBV12-4 and TRBJ1-2; 8 nucleotides line up with TRBD1. The CDR3 sequence is 17 residues long. The V segment lost 3 bases and the J segment 8 bases; nucleotides outside the gene matches: 17. The CDR3 bases are TGTGCCAGCAGTTTGTATATAATCGGCAGGGGGCAGTCAGGCTACACCTTC. The encoded protein is CASSLYIIGRGQSGYTF.

In this sample, this clonotype is medium-sized. V gene TRBV19 combines with J gene TRBJ2-1; 8 bases are a match to TRBD2. The J segment lost 4 bases and the V segment lost 7 bases, leaving 9 bases of the junction unmatched. The CDR3 is 15 amino acids. Germline V lookup: CDR1 LNHDA, CDR2 SQIVND (reference sequence). The CDR3 loop is CASTTGLGAYNEQFF. The DNA of the CDR3 is TGTGCCAGTACTACGGGACTAGGGGCGTACAATGAGCAGTTCTTC.

V and J are TRBV20-1 and TRBJ1-5; D might be TRBD1 (6 bases). The CDR3 extends over 16 amino acids. Trimming cost V 2 bases and J 0 bases, with 14 bases left between them. Germline V gives CDR1 DFQATT, CDR2 SNEGSKA (reference sequence). CDR3 sequence: CSARRSGDYSNQPQHF. Written as DNA, the CDR3 is TGCAGTGCTAGAAGGTCAGGGGACTATAGCAATCAGCCCCAGCATTTT.

Comments on this clonotype: The junction differs from germline at one of its ends, possibly a read error. The chain links TRBV18 to TRBJ1-5; D is perhaps TRBD1 (5 bases). The length of the CDR3 is 13 residues. Germline CDR1 and CDR2: KGHSH and LQKENI. The CDR3 region is CANSPGNNQPQHF. The CDR3 coding sequence is TGTGCCAACTCACCAGGGAACAATCAGCCCCAGCATTTT.